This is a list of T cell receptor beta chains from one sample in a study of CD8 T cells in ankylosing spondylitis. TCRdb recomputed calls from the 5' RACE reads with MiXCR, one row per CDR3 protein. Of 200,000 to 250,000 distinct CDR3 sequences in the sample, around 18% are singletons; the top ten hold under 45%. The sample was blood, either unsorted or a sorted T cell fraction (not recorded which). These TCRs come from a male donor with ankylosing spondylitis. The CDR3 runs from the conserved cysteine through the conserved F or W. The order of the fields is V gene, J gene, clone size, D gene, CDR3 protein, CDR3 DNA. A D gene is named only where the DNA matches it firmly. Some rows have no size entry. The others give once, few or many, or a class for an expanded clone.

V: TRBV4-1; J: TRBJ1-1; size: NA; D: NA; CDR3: CASSPLGGIEAFF; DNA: TGCGCCAGCAGCCCCCTGGGCGGAATTGAAGCTTTCTTT
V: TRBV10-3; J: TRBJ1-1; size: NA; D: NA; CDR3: CAISEEGGMDTEAFF; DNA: TGTGCCATCAGTGAAGAGGGGGGGATGGACACTGAAGCTTTCTTT
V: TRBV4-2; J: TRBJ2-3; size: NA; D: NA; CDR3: CASSQEGQGSTDTQYF; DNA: TGTGCCAGCAGCCAAGAAGGGCAGGGAAGCACAGATACGCAGTATTTT
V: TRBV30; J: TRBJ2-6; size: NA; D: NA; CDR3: CAWTVGAGANVLTF; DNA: TGTGCCTGGACGGTGGGGGCTGGGGCCAACGTCCTGACTTTC
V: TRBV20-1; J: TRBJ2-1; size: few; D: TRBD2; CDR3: CSARVLAGAYNEQFF; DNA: TGCAGTGCTAGAGTACTAGCGGGAGCCTACAATGAGCAGTTCTTC
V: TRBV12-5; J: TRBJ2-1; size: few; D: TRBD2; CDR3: CASGLGTSGSDEQFF; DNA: TGTGCTAGTGGTTTGGGGACTAGCGGGAGCGATGAGCAGTTCTTC
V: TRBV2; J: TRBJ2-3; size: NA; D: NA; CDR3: CASSVSRTNRADTQYF; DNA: TGTGCCAGCAGTGTTTCTAGGACTAACCGGGCAGATACGCAGTATTTT
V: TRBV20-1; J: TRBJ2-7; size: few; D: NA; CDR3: CSARDLRISYEQYF; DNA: TGCAGTGCTAGAGATCTCAGAATATCCTACGAGCAGTACTTC
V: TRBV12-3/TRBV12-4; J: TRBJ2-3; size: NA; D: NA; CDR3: CASSFRGKGTSTDTQYF; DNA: TGTGCCAGCAGTTTTCGGGGAAAGGGGACAAGCACAGATACGCAGTATTTT
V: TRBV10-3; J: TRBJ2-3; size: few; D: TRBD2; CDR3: CAISASDRGVTDTQYF; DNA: TGTGCCATCAGTGCCTCCGACCGGGGGGTGACAGATACGCAGTATTTT
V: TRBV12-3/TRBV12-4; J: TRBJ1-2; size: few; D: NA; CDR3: CASSLLGAGGYTF; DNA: TGTGCCAGCAGTTTGTTGGGGGCGGGAGGCTACACCTTC
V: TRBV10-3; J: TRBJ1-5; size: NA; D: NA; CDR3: CAISESQGGTYQPQHF; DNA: TGTGCCATCAGTGAGTCCCAGGGTGGGACGTATCAGCCCCAGCATTTT
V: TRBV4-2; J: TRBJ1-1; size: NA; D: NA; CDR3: CASSQRGTMNTEAFF; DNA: TGTGCCAGCAGCCAGAGGGGCACCATGAACACTGAAGCTTTCTTT
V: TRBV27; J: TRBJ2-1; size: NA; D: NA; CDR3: CASSSDISYNEQFF; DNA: TGTGCCAGCAGTTCGGATATCTCCTACAATGAGCAGTTCTTC
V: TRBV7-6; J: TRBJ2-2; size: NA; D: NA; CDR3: CASSFEGGLNTGELFF; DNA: TGTGCCAGCAGCTTTGAAGGGGGGCTTAACACCGGGGAGCTGTTTTTT
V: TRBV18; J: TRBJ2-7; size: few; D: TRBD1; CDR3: CASSTRDSPYEQYF; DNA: TGTGCCAGCTCAACCCGGGACAGCCCCTACGAGCAGTACTTC
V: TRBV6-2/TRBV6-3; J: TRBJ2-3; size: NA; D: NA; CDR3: CASSYWDFGTDTQYF; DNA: TGTGCCAGCAGTTACTGGGATTTCGGCACAGATACGCAGTATTTT
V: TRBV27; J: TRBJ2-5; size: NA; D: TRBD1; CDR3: CASSPPGGVGQETQYF; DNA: TGTGCCAGCAGCCCCCCAGGGGGAGTGGGACAAGAGACCCAGTACTTC
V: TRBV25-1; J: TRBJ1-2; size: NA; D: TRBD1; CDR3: CASSAQGNHGYTF; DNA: TGTGCCAGCAGTGCACAGGGGAACCATGGCTACACCTTC
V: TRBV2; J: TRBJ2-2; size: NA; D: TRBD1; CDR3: CASTLGGQVSGGELFF; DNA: TGTGCCAGCACCCTAGGGGGACAGGTTAGCGGCGGGGAGCTGTTTTTT
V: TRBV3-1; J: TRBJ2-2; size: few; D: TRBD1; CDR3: CASSPRTGPNTGELFF; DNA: TGTGCCAGCAGTCCGAGGACAGGCCCGAACACCGGGGAGCTGTTTTTT
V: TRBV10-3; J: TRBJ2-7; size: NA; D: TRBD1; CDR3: CAIKDRGYEQYF; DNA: TGTGCCATCAAGGACAGGGGGTACGAGCAGTACTTC
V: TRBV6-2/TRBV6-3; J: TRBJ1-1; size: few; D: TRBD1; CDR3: CASSFWTGGLDTEAFF; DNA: TGTGCCAGCAGTTTCTGGACAGGGGGCCTGGACACTGAAGCTTTCTTT
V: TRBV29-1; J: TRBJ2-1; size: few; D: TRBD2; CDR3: CSVEGTSGFYEQFF; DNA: TGCAGCGTTGAGGGGACTAGCGGGTTCTATGAGCAGTTCTTC
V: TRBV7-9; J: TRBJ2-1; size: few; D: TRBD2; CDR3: CASSHGTSGRNEQFF; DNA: TGTGCCAGCAGCCATGGGACTAGCGGGAGAAATGAGCAGTTCTTC
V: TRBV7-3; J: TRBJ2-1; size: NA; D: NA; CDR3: CASSVLRDNEQFF; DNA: TGTGCCAGCAGTGTGTTACGGGATAATGAGCAGTTCTTC
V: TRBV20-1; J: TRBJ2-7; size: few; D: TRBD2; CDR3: CSASSPSGSYEQYF; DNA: TGCAGTGCTAGTTCCCCTAGCGGCTCCTACGAGCAGTACTTC
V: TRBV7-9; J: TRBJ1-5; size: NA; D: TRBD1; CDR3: CASSLAGTGVGNQPQHF; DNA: TGTGCCAGCAGCTTAGCGGGAACAGGGGTCGGCAATCAGCCCCAGCATTTT
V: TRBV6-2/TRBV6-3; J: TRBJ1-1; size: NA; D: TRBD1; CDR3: CASSYSDRETEAFF; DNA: TGTGCCAGCAGTTACTCGGACAGGGAAACTGAAGCTTTCTTT
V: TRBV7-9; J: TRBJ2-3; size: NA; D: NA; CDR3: CASSLELTDTQYF; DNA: TGTGCCAGCAGCTTAGAACTCACAGATACGCAGTATTTT
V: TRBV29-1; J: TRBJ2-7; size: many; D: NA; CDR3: CSVEDVDGAGEQYF; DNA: TGCAGCGTTGAAGATGTGGACGGTGCCGGGGAGCAGTACTTC
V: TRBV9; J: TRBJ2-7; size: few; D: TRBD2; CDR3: CASSVGTRSYEQYF; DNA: TGTGCCAGCAGCGTAGGGACTAGGAGCTACGAGCAGTACTTC
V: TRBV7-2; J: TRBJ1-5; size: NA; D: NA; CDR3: CASSFDGGNWPQHF; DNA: TGTGCCAGCAGCTTTGACGGTGGGAATTGGCCCCAGCATTTT
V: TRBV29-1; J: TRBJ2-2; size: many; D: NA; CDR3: CSVPRGAGELFF; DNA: TGCAGCGTCCCGAGGGGGGCCGGGGAGCTGTTTTTT
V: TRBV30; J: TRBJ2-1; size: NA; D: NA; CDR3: CAWRARGLPNNEQFF; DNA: TGTGCCTGGAGGGCCAGGGGACTACCCAACAATGAGCAGTTCTTC
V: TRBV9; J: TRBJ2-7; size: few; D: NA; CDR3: CASSHGTTQGEQYF; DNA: TGTGCCAGCAGCCATGGGACAACCCAGGGAGAGCAGTACTTC
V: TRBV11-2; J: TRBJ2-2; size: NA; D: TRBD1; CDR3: CASSWGQGRPPAGELFF; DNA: TGTGCCAGCAGCTGGGGACAGGGTCGGCCTCCCGCCGGGGAGCTGTTTTTT
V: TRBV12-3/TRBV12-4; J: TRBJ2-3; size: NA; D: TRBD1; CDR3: CASSPSLRDRGQSDTQYF; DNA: TGTGCCAGCAGCCCCAGCCTCCGGGACAGGGGGCAGTCAGATACGCAGTATTTT
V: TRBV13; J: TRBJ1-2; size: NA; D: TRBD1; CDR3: CASSPYLGQGLGGYTF; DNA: TGTGCCAGCAGCCCTTACCTAGGACAGGGGTTAGGTGGCTACACCTTC
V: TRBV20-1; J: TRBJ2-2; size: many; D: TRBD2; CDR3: CSARGTSGRPTGELFF; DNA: TGCAGTGCTAGAGGGACTAGCGGGAGGCCCACCGGGGAGCTGTTTTTT
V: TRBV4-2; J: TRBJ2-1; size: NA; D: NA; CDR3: CASSQGGFGNEQFF; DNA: TGTGCCAGCAGCCAAGGTGGGTTCGGAAATGAGCAGTTCTTC
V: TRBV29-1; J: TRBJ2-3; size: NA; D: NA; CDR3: CSPILTGRNTQYF; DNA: TGCAGCCCCATCCTGACGGGCCGAAATACGCAGTATTTT
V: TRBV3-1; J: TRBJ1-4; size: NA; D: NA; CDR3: CASSLKWTNEKLFF; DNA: TGTGCCAGCAGCCTCAAGTGGACTAATGAAAAACTGTTTTTT
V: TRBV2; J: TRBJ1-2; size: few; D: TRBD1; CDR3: CASSARGDGYTF; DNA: TGTGCCAGCAGTGCCAGGGGGGATGGCTACACCTTC
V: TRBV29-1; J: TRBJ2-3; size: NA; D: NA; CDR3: CSVALGGTDTQYF; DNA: TGCAGCGTCGCTCTAGGGGGGACAGATACGCAGTATTTT
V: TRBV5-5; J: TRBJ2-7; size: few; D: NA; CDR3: CASSLVWDSGYEQYF; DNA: TGTGCCAGCAGCTTGGTTTGGGATTCAGGCTACGAGCAGTACTTC
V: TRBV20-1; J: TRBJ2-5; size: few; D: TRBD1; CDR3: CSAWGQYQETQYF; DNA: TGCAGTGCGTGGGGACAGTACCAAGAGACCCAGTACTTC
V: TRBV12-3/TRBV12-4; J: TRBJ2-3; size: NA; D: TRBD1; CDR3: CASSTRDSPSTDTQYF; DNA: TGTGCCAGCAGTACCCGGGACAGCCCTAGCACAGATACGCAGTATTTT
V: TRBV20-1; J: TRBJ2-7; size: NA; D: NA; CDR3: CSAQYSGEFRYEQYF; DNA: TGCAGTGCACAATATTCCGGGGAGTTTCGCTACGAGCAGTACTTC
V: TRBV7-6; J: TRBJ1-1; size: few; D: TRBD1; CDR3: CASSSGQGIGDTEAFF; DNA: TGTGCCAGCAGTTCCGGACAGGGGATTGGGGACACTGAAGCTTTCTTT
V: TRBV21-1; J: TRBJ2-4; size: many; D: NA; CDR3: CASSKGWGQGAAKNIQYF; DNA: NA
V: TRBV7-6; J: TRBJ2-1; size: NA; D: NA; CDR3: CASSLGQVFSNEQFF; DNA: TGTGCCAGCAGCTTAGGACAGGTCTTTAGCAATGAGCAGTTCTTC
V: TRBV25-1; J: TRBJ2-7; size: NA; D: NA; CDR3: CASSEGAGVSYEQYF; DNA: TGTGCCAGCAGTGAAGGGGCCGGGGTTAGCTACGAGCAGTACTTC
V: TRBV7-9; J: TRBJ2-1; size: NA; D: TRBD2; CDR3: CASSGRDTSGNDNEQFF; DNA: TGTGCCAGCAGCGGCCGTGATACTAGCGGGAACGACAATGAGCAGTTCTTC
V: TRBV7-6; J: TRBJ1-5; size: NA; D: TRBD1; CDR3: CASSKGQGVQPQHF; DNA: TGTGCCAGCAGCAAGGGACAGGGGGTTCAGCCCCAGCATTTT
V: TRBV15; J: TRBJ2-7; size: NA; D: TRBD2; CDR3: CATSRAHPLAGDEQYF; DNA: TGTGCCACCAGCAGAGCCCATCCACTCGCGGGAGACGAGCAGTACTTC
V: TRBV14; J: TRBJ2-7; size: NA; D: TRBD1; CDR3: CASSQENRGLYEQYF; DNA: TGTGCCAGCAGCCAAGAGAACAGGGGGCTCTACGAGCAGTACTTC
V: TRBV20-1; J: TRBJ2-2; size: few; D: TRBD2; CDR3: CSARELAGPNTGELFF; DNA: TGCAGTGCTAGAGAGCTAGCGGGGCCGAACACCGGGGAGCTGTTTTTT
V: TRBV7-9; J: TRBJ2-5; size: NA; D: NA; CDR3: CASSLVPGVRETQYF; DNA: TGTGCCAGCAGCTTAGTTCCAGGGGTTAGAGAGACCCAGTACTTC